Below, one TCR beta chain is given with its context. The data stem from a study of TIL therapy for anti-PD-1-resistant metastatic lung cancer. This was the immunoSEQ v3 assay. Using immunoSEQ multiplex PCR, the repertoire was profiled, and TCRdb retains in-frame clones only, with some absent. The repertoire holds 30,000 or so clones, with 74% as singletons. With 3 bases clipped from V and 8 bases from J, the junction kept 12 bases outside the gene matches. The CDR3 length is 16 residues. Germline lookup yields CDR1 SGHDN and CDR2 FVKESK. The time point: pre-treatment sample, taken before nivolumab and TIL therapy.

Sample: blood, taken at baseline. The TCR comes from a woman between 30 and 80 years old with non-small cell lung cancer. J is TRBJ2-3 and V is TRBV14; 9 nucleotides agree with TRBD2. The CDR3 DNA sequence: TGTGCCAGCAGCCACGGTAGCGGGAGTCGTGGGGGTACGCAGTATTTT. Protein sequence: CASSHGSGSRGGTQYF.